This is a list of T cell receptor beta chains from one sample in a study of blood T cell repertoires in COVID-19. This table comes from immunoSEQ multiplex PCR, and its TCRdb copy is limited to in-frame clones, with some not included. The data hold around 200,000 clones, with roughly four fifths observed a single time. The sequenced sample was PBMCs or T cells enriched from blood (not recorded which). The receptors come from a man aged 40-49 years who had recovered from COVID-19. Both conserved end residues are part of each CDR3. The order of the fields is clone size, V gene, CDR3 protein. Clone size is not always given. Where it is, it says once, few, many or a class for expanded clones.

clone_size: once; v_call: TRBV6-5; cdr3_aa: CASSRGGASSYEQYF
clone_size: NA; v_call: TRBV7-3; cdr3_aa: CASSPHPRQVITEAFF
clone_size: NA; v_call: TRBV2; cdr3_aa: CASSEATGLDF
clone_size: NA; v_call: TRBV27; cdr3_aa: CASSQQGLSNQPQHF
clone_size: NA; v_call: TRBV30; cdr3_aa: CAWSQDSHGQPQHF
clone_size: NA; v_call: TRBV18; cdr3_aa: CASSPPTGRANYGYTF
clone_size: NA; v_call: TRBV11-3; cdr3_aa: CASSFWGVGQPQHF
clone_size: NA; v_call: TRBV6-4; cdr3_aa: CASSPQGLEDSPLHF
clone_size: NA; v_call: TRBV29-1; cdr3_aa: CSVEVLASAYNEQFF
clone_size: NA; v_call: TRBV18; cdr3_aa: CASQDRGGTEAFF
clone_size: NA; v_call: TRBV18; cdr3_aa: CASSSVLGQRKETQYF
clone_size: NA; v_call: TRBV4-1; cdr3_aa: CASSRLSGTTNEKLFF
clone_size: NA; v_call: TRBV24-1; cdr3_aa: CATSDHTSGPHTDTQYF
clone_size: NA; v_call: TRBV5-5; cdr3_aa: CASARQGLARFTDTQYF